A selection of T cell receptor beta chains follows, all from one sample in a study of CD8+ T cells in alopecia areata. Produced via immunoSEQ multiplex PCR; TCRdb's table is partial and in-frame only. Here the sample spans approximately 200,000 clones, approximately 60% being singletons. The material was CD4+ T cells sorted from blood, obtained at week 4, from a patient treated with tofacitinib. All receptors come from a human donor with alopecia areata. The CDR3 runs from the conserved cysteine through the conserved F or W. The D gene is left open where the match is weak. Some rows mark clone size as missing; the rest say once, few, many or name a class of expanded clone.

V gene	J gene	clone size	D gene	CDR3 DNA	CDR3 protein
TRBV29-1	TRBJ2-7	-	TRBD2	TGCAGCGTCCAGACTAGCCCAGGCCGGGAGCAGTACTTC	CSVQTSPGREQYF
TRBV25-1	TRBJ2-1	-	TRBD2	TGTGCCAGCCTGCCTAGCGGTACTTACAATGAGCAGTTCTTC	CASLPSGTYNEQFF
TRBV7-2	TRBJ2-3	few	TRBD2	TGTGCCAGCAGCCCCCCCGGGAGGAACACAGATACGCAGTATTTT	CASSPPGRNTDTQYF
TRBV4-2	TRBJ2-7	-	-	TGTGCCAGCAGCCAAACTGTAGCGCCGACGGTGGGCGGGCGGTACTTC	CASSQTVAPTVGGRYF
TRBV28	TRBJ2-1	-	TRBD1	TGTGCCAGCAGTTGGGACAGGGAGAATGAGTTCTTC	CASSWDRENEFF
TRBV29-1	TRBJ2-5	-	TRBD2	TGCAGCGTTGAGACGACTAGCACGGAGACCCAGTACTTC	CSVETTSTETQYF
TRBV29-1	TRBJ2-5	few	TRBD1	TGCAGCGTTGAAGGAGGGGGCCAGGAGACCCAGTACTTC	CSVEGGGQETQYF
TRBV7-9	TRBJ1-2	-	-	TGTGCCAGCAGCTCCGGTGACTATGGCTACACCTTC	CASSSGDYGYTF
TRBV30	TRBJ2-3	-	-	TGTGCCTGGAGTTTAAGCCCAGATACGCAGTATTTT	CAWSLSPDTQYF
TRBV30	TRBJ2-7	-	TRBD1	TGTGCCTGGAGTGTACATCTCGGGACAGTGGGCTACGAGCAGTACTTC	CAWSVHLGTVGYEQYF
TRBV27	TRBJ2-1	-	TRBD1	TGTGCCAGCAGTGACCCGGGACAGGGGAAGGCCTACTTGGGCAATGAGCAGTTCTTC	CASSDPGQGKAYLGNEQFF
TRBV4-1	TRBJ2-5	-	-	TGCGCCAGCAGCCGCGGTCTCCAAGAGACCCAGTACTTC	CASSRGLQETQYF
TRBV5-1	TRBJ1-5	-	-	TGCGCCAGCAGGTTACAGGTTGATCAGCCCCAGCATTTT	CASRLQVDQPQHF
TRBV4-3	TRBJ2-7	-	-	TGCGCCAGCAGCCGGGGGAGCGGAAGCTACGAGCAGTACTTC	CASSRGSGSYEQYF
TRBV19	TRBJ1-1	few	-	TGTGCCAGTTTGTCGGACACTGAAGCTTTCTTT	CASLSDTEAFF
TRBV2	TRBJ1-1	few	-	TGTGCCAGCAGTGAAGCAAATAGGGGCACTGAAGCTTTCTTT	CASSEANRGTEAFF
TRBV29-1	TRBJ2-4	-	-	TGCAGCGTTGAAGATCCAGGGAGTCAGGTGGTGCAGTACTTC	CSVEDPGSQVVQYF
TRBV7-9	TRBJ2-5	-	-	TGTGCCAGCAGCTTAATGGCCAGAGGCCAAGAGACCCAGTACTTC	CASSLMARGQETQYF
TRBV30	TRBJ2-2	once	-	TGTGCCTGGCGCCCCTCCGGGAGTGGCACCGGGGAGCTGTTTTTT	CAWRPSGSGTGELFF
TRBV30	TRBJ2-1	few	-	TGTGCCTGGAGTGTAGGTTACAATGAGCAGTTCTTC	CAWSVGYNEQFF
TRBV19	TRBJ1-1	few	TRBD1	TGTGCCAGTACCGTGACAGGGGTGTCTGAAGCTTTCTTT	CASTVTGVSEAFF
TRBV5-4	TRBJ2-2	-	TRBD2	TGTGCCAGCAGCCCGGCGGGGGGCCGGAACACCGGGGAGCTGTTTTTT	CASSPAGGRNTGELFF
TRBV5-1	TRBJ2-3	-	-	TGCGCCAGCAGCCTCGATCCGGGACTCACCACAGATACGCAGTATTTT	CASSLDPGLTTDTQYF
TRBV29-1	TRBJ2-5	few	-	TGCAGCGTTTCGCGCAGGGAGGAGACCCAGTACTTC	CSVSRREETQYF
TRBV29-1	TRBJ1-1	-	-	TGCAGCGTTGATCAGGCCGGTGGAGGGGCTTTCTTT	CSVDQAGGGAFF
TRBV25-1	TRBJ2-4	-	-	TGTGCCAGCAGTCCGACTGGATTGGGGCAGTACTTC	CASSPTGLGQYF
TRBV27	TRBJ1-5	few	-	TGTGCCAGCAGACAGGGCGGCAATCAGCCCCAGCATTTT	CASRQGGNQPQHF
TRBV29-1	TRBJ2-3	few	TRBD2	TGCAGCGTTGCCGGGACTAGCGACACAGATACGCAGTATTTT	CSVAGTSDTDTQYF
TRBV5-1	TRBJ1-5	-	-	TGCGCCAGCCTCCGGGCAGACTCCCTTAAGCCCCAGCATTTT	CASLRADSLKPQHF
TRBV4-1	TRBJ2-7	-	TRBD2	TGCGCCAGCCGAAGGGGAGGGACGGATCGGGAGCAGTACTTC	CASRRGGTDREQYF
TRBV29-1	TRBJ2-2	-	-	TGCAGCGGCCTCCGGGAAAAAAACACCGGGGAGCTGTTTTTT	CSGLREKNTGELFF
TRBV11-2	TRBJ2-7	-	-	TGTGCCAGCAGCCGAGGACTAAGATACTACGAGCAGTACTTC	CASSRGLRYYEQYF
TRBV14	TRBJ1-2	few	-	TGTGCCAGCAGCCCAGGGTATCGCTATGGCTACACCTTC	CASSPGYRYGYTF
TRBV30	TRBJ1-5	-	-	TGTGCCTGGAGTAGGGGGACACCTTTCGGCAATCAGCCCCAGCATTTT	CAWSRGTPFGNQPQHF
TRBV27	TRBJ2-7	few	TRBD2	TGTGCCAGCAGCTCAGGTCTAGCGGGGCACTCCTACGAGCAGTACTTC	CASSSGLAGHSYEQYF
TRBV29-1	TRBJ1-2	-	-	TGCAGCGCCGACGACAGGCTCTATGGCTACACCTTC	CSADDRLYGYTF
TRBV6-5	TRBJ2-7	-	-	TGTGCCAGCAGTTCAGGCCTTGGAGCGTACGAGCAGTACTTC	CASSSGLGAYEQYF
TRBV29-1	TRBJ2-3	-	-	TGCAGCGTTGAAGATCGGGCAGGGGGAGGAACAGATACGCAGTATTTT	CSVEDRAGGGTDTQYF
TRBV30	TRBJ2-7	-	-	TGTGCCTGGAGGAGGGCAGGGGGGAGGAACGAGCAGTACTTC	CAWRRAGGRNEQYF
TRBV29-1	TRBJ2-3	-	-	TGCAGCGCAGGGTGGGGCGGGAGCACAGATACGCAGTATTTT	CSAGWGGSTDTQYF
TRBV15	TRBJ1-2	-	-	TGTGCCACCAGCAGAGCCCCTATGGTAGGCGGGTGGGGCTACACCTTC	CATSRAPMVGGWGYTF
TRBV29-1	TRBJ2-3	few	-	TGCAGCGTTGACCCCACAGGGCAGAGCACAGATACGCAGTATTTT	CSVDPTGQSTDTQYF
TRBV29-1	TRBJ1-5	-	-	TGCAGCGTTGGAGGTCCCGGGCCCCAGCATTTT	CSVGGPGPQHF
TRBV6-5	TRBJ1-2	-	-	TGTGCCAGCAGCCCCGGGCAGAGGAGATATGGCTACACCTTC	CASSPGQRRYGYTF
TRBV29-1	TRBJ2-7	-	TRBD1	TGCAGCGTTGGGGACAGGGAAAACTACGAGCAGTACTTC	CSVGDRENYEQYF
TRBV10-3	TRBJ2-5	-	-	TGTGCCATCAGCCGACTACTCCAAGAGACCCAGTACTTC	CAISRLLQETQYF
TRBV11-3	TRBJ2-2	once	TRBD2	TGTGCCAGCAGCCCCGGGACTAGCGCTCCCGGGGAGCTGTTTTTT	CASSPGTSAPGELFF
TRBV2	TRBJ2-5	few	-	TGTGCCAGCATGACCTGGGAGACCCAGTACTTC	CASMTWETQYF
TRBV30	TRBJ2-1	-	-	TGTGCCTGGACCCCCCTCAATGAGCAGTTCTTC	CAWTPLNEQFF
TRBV29-1	TRBJ2-3	-	TRBD1	TGCAGCGTTGAGAGACAGGGTGGTTTGACAGATACGCAGTATTTT	CSVERQGGLTDTQYF
TRBV29-1	TRBJ1-5	once	TRBD1	TGCAGCGCCACGACAGGGTTTGACCAGCCCCAGCATTTT	CSATTGFDQPQHF
TRBV25-1	TRBJ1-2	-	-	TGTGCCAGCACTAGGGGCTATGGCTACACCTTC	CASTRGYGYTF
TRBV18	TRBJ1-5	once	-	TGTGCCAGCTCACCTATCGGGGGAGGACAGCCCCAGCATTTT	CASSPIGGGQPQHF